This passage covers 8 T cell receptor beta chains from one sample sequenced in a study of cytomegalovirus exposure and HLA in healthy donors. In the PCR, 60 Vbeta and 13 Jbeta primers were used. Libraries were prepared by immunoSEQ multiplex PCR; TCRdb keeps only in-frame clonotypes and omits some of them. This sample carries 100,000 to 150,000 clones, 81% of them seen once, and the ten largest clones take 0.7%. The material sequenced was PBMCs. The receptors derive from a man between 18 and 35 years old in good health and CMV-seronegative.

V is TRBV2 and J is TRBJ1-4; D remains unclear. Germline V lookup: CDR1 SNHLY, CDR2 FYNNEI. CDR3 length: 15 amino acids. V gave up 8 bases and J gave up 7 bases, with 20 bases separating them. In DNA form, the CDR3 reads TGTGCCAGCCGCCATCAGACTCCTGATGGTGAAAAACTGTTTTTT. This codes for CASRHQTPDGEKLFF.

Concerning this clone: At one of its ends the junction is not consistent with the germline gene, which may arise from a read error. The J gene is TRBJ1-4, the V gene TRBV7-7; the D gene is possibly TRBD1 (6 bases). The CDR3 is made up of 14 amino acids. Germline V gene data show CDR1 as SSHAT and CDR2 as FNYEAQ (reference sequence). The CDR3 loop reads CASSQDRLSEKLFF. DNA of the CDR3: TGTGCTAGCAGCCAAGACAGGCTAAGTGAAAAACTGTTTTTT.

Of note for this clone: Other DNA sequences in the same sample also yield this CDR3. This sequence joins TRBV6-5 and TRBJ1-5, with 7 bases identical to TRBD1. Germline CDR1 reads MNHEY; CDR2 reads SVGAGI. J was trimmed by 2 bases and V by 3 bases; bases with no gene match: 7. CDR3 length equals 16 residues. CDR3: CASSYRTGRGNQPQHF. The DNA of the CDR3 is TGTGCCAGCAGTTATAGGACAGGAAGAGGCAATCAGCCCCAGCATTTT.

The chain links TRBV2 to TRBJ1-1, with D hard to call. The CDR3 extends over 17 amino acids. Trimming removed 2 bases from V and 3 bases from J, with 19 bases in between. Germline CDR1 reads SNHLY; CDR2 reads FYNNEI. CDR3 sequence reads: CASSERKVGLRDTEAFF. Written as DNA, the CDR3 is TGTGCCAGCAGTGAACGAAAAGTCGGTTTGAGGGACACTGAAGCTTTCTTT.

The rearrangement uses TRBV2 and TRBJ1-5, with TRBD1 matching 10 bases. Germline values: CDR1 SNHLY, CDR2 FYNNEI. The V and J ends lost 8 bases and 3 bases, in that order; junction bases with no gene match: 19. CDR3 length equals 19 residues. CDR3 sequence (DNA): TGTGCCAGCGATAGTGGTCCCCAGAGACAGGGGGCGTCCAATCAGCCCCAGCATTTT. This translates into CASDSGPQRQGASNQPQHF.

The chain is built from TRBV5-1 and TRBJ2-1, with D possibly being TRBD2 (5 bases). This CDR3 is built from 14 residues. CDR1 and CDR2 (germline): SGHRS, YFSETQ. With 4 bases removed from V and 3 bases from J, the gap between germline ends came to 11 bases. CDR3 bases: TGCGCCAGCAGCCAGACGGACTTCTACAATGAGCAGTTCTTC. It is translated as CASSQTDFYNEQFF.

A single count supports this clone. The chain employs TRBV27 and TRBJ2-7; maybe TRBD2 (6 bases). Germline CDR1 MNHEY, CDR2 SMNVEV (reference sequence). V dropped 6 bases and J dropped 0 bases, with 18 bases sitting between them. CDR3 length: 16 amino acids. CDR3 region: CASSRGRPSDSYEQYF. CDR3 in DNA: TGTGCCAGCAGCCGGGGGAGGCCCTCGGACTCCTACGAGCAGTACTTC.

The V call is TRBV19, the J call TRBJ2-3; possibly TRBD1 for D (5 bases). The CDR3 is 14 residues long. CDR1 and CDR2 from the germline V gene are LNHDA and SQIVND (reference sequence). V lost 5 bases, J lost 0 bases, and 9 bases lay in between. CDR3 protein: CASSPTASTDTQYF. CDR3 DNA: TGTGCCAGTAGTCCGACAGCTAGCACAGATACGCAGTATTTT.